This TCR beta chain was captured by sequencing in a study of OX40 agonist ivuxolimab in advanced cancers. Study summary: Three patients showed partial responses: one hepatocellular carcinoma and two cutaneous melanoma cases.

Using immunoSEQ multiplex PCR, the repertoire was profiled, and TCRdb retains in-frame clones only, with some absent. The data contain tens of thousands of clones, 87% of them singletons. Study observations and caveats: At 0.1 to 3.0 mg/kg, CD4+ and CD8+ blood T cells expanded clonally by week 6.

The germline CDR1 and CDR2 sequences are GTSNPN and SVGIG (reference sequence). The CDR3 spans 16 residues. V shed 4 bases and J 7 bases; nucleotides not matched to a gene: 15. Sampled blood was obtained at baseline, cycle 4 day 1, and cycle 7 day 1. A word on this clone: No antigen is known for it.

Sequencing used CD4+ or CD8+ T cells sorted from blood, obtained in a trial of the OX40 agonist ivuxolimab. The receptor comes from an adult with an advanced solid tumor such as melanoma, head and neck, liver or kidney cancer. The chain employs TRBV30 and TRBJ2-3, with TRBD2 matching 9 bases. The CDR3 loop reads CAWIRGSSGKSYTQYF. The CDR3 DNA is TGTGCCTGGATCCGTGGGTCTAGCGGGAAGTCATATACGCAGTATTTT.